The TCR beta chain under discussion was sequenced for a study of cytomegalovirus exposure and HLA in healthy donors. It was with 60 Vbeta and 13 Jbeta primers that the PCR ran. Measured with immunoSEQ multiplex PCR; TCRdb has only the in-frame clones, and not every one. The table includes 140,000 to 150,000 clones, 78% detected once. The CDR3 consists of 14 residues. Germline-derived CDR1 and CDR2 are GTSNPN and SVGIG (reference sequence). V was trimmed by 4 bases and J by 3 bases, leaving 15 bases between them. With regard to this clone: The antigen is not known.

Findings and limits, study-wide: Later work found most CMV-associated TCR beta chains apparently HLA-restricted.

This clonotype was sampled from a woman under 30 in good health and CMV-seropositive. This sequence joins TRBV30 and TRBJ1-1; the D gene is possibly TRBD1 (6 bases). The specimen was PBMCs. The CDR3 here is CAWNYRDRYTEAFF. In DNA form, the CDR3 reads TGTGCCTGGAATTACAGGGATCGGTACACTGAAGCTTTCTTT.